This T cell receptor beta chain was sequenced during a study of CD8+CD57+ T cells in acquired aplastic anemia. Only patients with CD8+CD57+ cell expansion on flow cytometry were chosen for sequencing. The germline gives CDR1 DFQATT, CDR2 SNEGSKA (reference sequence). CDR3 length: 11 amino acids. Profiles of TCR beta VDJ and CDR3 were generated from a genomic DNA template. MiXCR was run by TCRdb on the reads, yielding one entry per CDR3 protein. This sample has 400,000 to 600,000 distinct CDR3 sequences; roughly 34% occur once, and the top ten carry under 0.95%. Sequenced material: sorted CD4+, CD8+, or CD8+CD57+ T cells (not recorded which) from PBMCs. The sequence was obtained from a human donor with aplastic anemia. The chain carries TRBV20-1 and TRBJ1-2, with D possibly being TRBD1 (5 bases). The CDR3 region has the DNA TGCAGCCTCCGGGACGGCTATGGCTACACCTTC. Its protein product is CSLRDGYGYTF.